The rows below give T cell receptor beta chains drawn from one sample of a study of blood T cell repertoires in COVID-19. Repertoires were generated with immunoSEQ multiplex PCR, while TCRdb's copy carries only in-frame clones and drops some. The top ten clones hold around 2% of a sample with 100,000 or so clones, 70% to 90% of them seen once. The sample comprised peripheral blood. The receptors originated from a man between 50 and 59 years old with active COVID-19. Each CDR3 is given with its conserved first and last residue. The order of the fields is CDR3 DNA, CDR3 protein, V gene, D gene, J gene, clone size. A D gene is named only where the DNA matches it firmly. Clone size, where shown, is once, few, many, or a class for clones that have expanded.

TGTGCCAGCAGGGGACAGGGACAAAGGGACACTGAAGCTTTCTTT | CASRGQGQRDTEAFF | TRBV2 | TRBD1 | TRBJ1-1 | NA
TGTGCAAGTCGCGCTAACCGGGACAGGAACACAGATACGCAGTATTTT | CASRANRDRNTDTQYF | TRBV12-2 | NA | TRBJ2-3 | NA
TGTGCCAGCAGCTTATGGATTAGGGACAGAAACGAGCAGTACTTC | CASSLWIRDRNEQYF | TRBV7-9 | TRBD1 | TRBJ2-7 | few
TGTGCCAGCAGAGGACTAGCGGGGGGGAGGAACCAGTACTTC | CASRGLAGGRNQYF | TRBV2 | TRBD2 | TRBJ2-5 | once
TGTGCCAGCAGGCGCCTAGGTGCAGGGACTTTTCAGCCCCAGCATTTT | CASRRLGAGTFQPQHF | TRBV6-6 | NA | TRBJ1-5 | NA
TGTGCCACCAGCAGAGATCACGGCTACGAGCAGTACTTC | CATSRDHGYEQYF | TRBV15 | NA | TRBJ2-7 | NA
TGTGCCAGCAGCCGGGGACAGGGGGCAATGGATACGCAGTATTTT | CASSRGQGAMDTQYF | TRBV11-2 | TRBD1 | TRBJ2-3 | NA
TGTGCCAGCATGACTAAAGAGACCCAGTACTTC | CASMTKETQYF | TRBV2 | NA | TRBJ2-5 | few
TGTGCCAGCAGCTTAGCGGGGGGGCCGTCTAGCACAGATACGCAGTATTTT | CASSLAGGPSSTDTQYF | TRBV11-3 | TRBD2 | TRBJ2-3 | NA
TGTGCCAGCAGCCAAGCAGCCGGCGGGGGGGCCGGGCTGCAGTATTTT | CASSQAAGGGAGLQYF | TRBV3-1/TRBV3-2 | TRBD2 | TRBJ2-3 | NA
TGTGCCAGCAGCTTATCTCAGCGGGGGGTCTATACGCAGTATTTT | CASSLSQRGVYTQYF | TRBV7-3 | TRBD2 | TRBJ2-3 | NA
TGTGCCAGCAGCTTTCCAACAAATGAGCAGTTCTTC | CASSFPTNEQFF | TRBV7-9 | NA | TRBJ2-1 | once
TGTGCCAGCAGCCTTAAGACAGCTAACACCGGGGAGCTGTTTTTT | CASSLKTANTGELFF | TRBV6-5 | NA | TRBJ2-2 | NA
TGTGCCAGCAGCTTAGCGTTTACTAGCGGCATGAACACCGGGGAGCTGTTTTTT | CASSLAFTSGMNTGELFF | TRBV7-2 | TRBD2 | TRBJ2-2 | NA
TGTGCCAGCAGTTCCGGGACAGGGGGCTCGAAGACCCAGTACTTC | CASSSGTGGSKTQYF | TRBV2 | TRBD1 | TRBJ2-5 | NA
TGTGCCAGCAGTTACTCGAGGTACGGGGAAGGCTACACCTTC | CASSYSRYGEGYTF | TRBV6-5 | NA | TRBJ1-2 | NA
TGTGCCAGCAGCCAGGACATCGGAATGAATACTGAAGCTTTCTTT | CASSQDIGMNTEAFF | TRBV14 | NA | TRBJ1-1 | NA
TGTGCCAGCAGCCAGGGGGGTGGAAGGAATGAAAAACTGTTTTTT | CASSQGGGRNEKLFF | TRBV7-2 | TRBD1 | TRBJ1-4 | NA
TGTGCCAGCTCACCGGGACAGCCCCAAGAGACCCAGTACTTC | CASSPGQPQETQYF | TRBV18 | TRBD1 | TRBJ2-5 | NA
TGTGCCAGCAGCTTGGGGCGGGGTGTTGGATATGGCTACACCTTC | CASSLGRGVGYGYTF | TRBV5-5 | NA | TRBJ1-2 | NA
TGCAGTGCTAGTAGTCGGCACCACGGCGGTGAAGCTTTCTTT | CSASSRHHGGEAFF | TRBV20-1 | NA | TRBJ1-1 | NA
TGCGCCAGCAGCTTCGGGGCAGATACGCAGTATTTT | CASSFGADTQYF | TRBV5-1 | NA | TRBJ2-3 | once
TGTGCCAGCAGCCCGCAGACAGGGGGCTTACCCCAAGAGACCCAGTACTTC | CASSPQTGGLPQETQYF | TRBV7-2 | TRBD1 | TRBJ2-5 | NA
TGTGCCAGCTCACCACCGACAGGGGGAGGCACTGAAGCTTTCTTT | CASSPPTGGGTEAFF | TRBV18 | TRBD1 | TRBJ1-1 | NA
TGCGCCAGCAGAGGAGTGGGCTCCTACGAGCAGTACTTC | CASRGVGSYEQYF | TRBV4-1 | NA | TRBJ2-7 | few
TGCGCCAGCAGCTCCGGGACAGGGGGGACGGTGGAAAAACTGTTTTTT | CASSSGTGGTVEKLFF | TRBV5-1 | TRBD1 | TRBJ1-4 | NA
TGTGCCAGCAGCCCAAAACCGGGACTAGCGGGGGAGGTCGAGCAGTTCTTC | CASSPKPGLAGEVEQFF | TRBV4-2 | TRBD2 | TRBJ2-1 | NA
TGTGCCAGCAGCGGTCCGGACTCCCCCAGCACAGATACGCAGTATTTT | CASSGPDSPSTDTQYF | TRBV13 | NA | TRBJ2-3 | NA
TGTGCCAGCAGTACAGCTTCTGGGGCCAACGTCCTGACTTTC | CASSTASGANVLTF | TRBV6-5 | NA | TRBJ2-6 | NA
TGTGCCAGCAGCCAAGGACAGGGTGGTTTGGGCTACACCTTC | CASSQGQGGLGYTF | TRBV7-2 | TRBD1 | TRBJ1-2 | once
TGTGCCAGTAATATAGCGGGGGGGCATGAGCAGTTCTTC | CASNIAGGHEQFF | TRBV6-5 | TRBD2 | TRBJ2-1 | NA
TGTGCCAGCAGACCAAGCGGGGGCCCAGATACGCAGTATTTT | CASRPSGGPDTQYF | TRBV6-5 | TRBD2 | TRBJ2-3 | NA
TGTGCCAGCAGGCAGGGGTGGGCCGGGGAGCTGTTTTTT | CASRQGWAGELFF | TRBV2 | NA | TRBJ2-2 | NA
TGTGCCAGTACAGGGAGGGCAAACACCGGGGAGCTGTTTTTT | CASTGRANTGELFF | TRBV2 | NA | TRBJ2-2 | NA
TGTGCCAGCAGCTTGGAAGGGACAAGCTCCTACGAGCAGTACTTC | CASSLEGTSSYEQYF | TRBV5-5 | NA | TRBJ2-7 | once
TGCGCCAGCAGCTTGGCCGGGACAGGGGTGGGCGAGCAGTACTTC | CASSLAGTGVGEQYF | TRBV5-1 | TRBD1 | TRBJ2-7 | NA
TGTGCCAGCCAGACAGATGCAGATACGCAGTATTTT | CASQTDADTQYF | TRBV9 | NA | TRBJ2-3 | NA
TGTGCCAGCAGTTACCTGCAGGGTAATGAAAAACTGTTTTTT | CASSYLQGNEKLFF | TRBV6-5 | NA | TRBJ1-4 | NA
TGCGCCAGCAGCTTGAATGGGGGACAGTCTTACGAGCAGTACTTC | CASSLNGGQSYEQYF | TRBV5-1 | TRBD1 | TRBJ2-7 | NA
TGTGCCAGCAGCGCTTCCGAGAGCTCCTATAATTCACCCCTCCACTTT | CASSASESSYNSPLHF | TRBV9 | NA | TRBJ1-6 | once
TGTGCCAGCTCCCTGGGGGGGCTGGGTGGCTACACCTTC | CASSLGGLGGYTF | TRBV27 | NA | TRBJ1-2 | NA
TGTGCCAGCAGCCTGGACAGTTCGGGGCCCTACAATGAGCAGTTCTTC | CASSLDSSGPYNEQFF | TRBV7-2 | NA | TRBJ2-1 | NA
TGTGCCAGCAGTTACTCGGGAGGCGGGGGGCCCCATGAGCAGTTCTTC | CASSYSGGGGPHEQFF | TRBV6-5 | TRBD2 | TRBJ2-1 | NA
TGTGCCATCAGTGAGACAGGGCCTGGCTACACCTTC | CAISETGPGYTF | TRBV10-3 | NA | TRBJ1-2 | NA
TGTGCCACCAGCAGAGGAACAGGGAACTATGGCTACACCTTC | CATSRGTGNYGYTF | TRBV15 | NA | TRBJ1-2 | NA
TGTGCCAGCAGTTACGCCAAAGGGGGGGGGCCCAACGAGCAGTACTTC | CASSYAKGGGPNEQYF | TRBV6-5 | NA | TRBJ2-7 | NA
TGCGCCAGCAGCACCTCGACAGGGCAGTACGAGCAGTACTTC | CASSTSTGQYEQYF | TRBV4-1 | TRBD1 | TRBJ2-7 | NA
TGTGCCAGCTCACCACCGTCTCGCCCACTTTTGATGCAGACCCAGTACTTC | CASSPPSRPLLMQTQYF | TRBV18 | NA | TRBJ2-5 | few
TGTGCCGGAAGAGCAATAGGGGGTCCTGACGAGCAGTACTTC | CAGRAIGGPDEQYF | TRBV2 | NA | TRBJ2-7 | few
TGTGCCAGCATGGGACAGACCATGAACACTGAAGCTTTCTTT | CASMGQTMNTEAFF | TRBV25-1 | TRBD1 | TRBJ1-1 | NA
TGTGCCAGTAACCGGGAGCCTGAAGCTTTCTTT | CASNREPEAFF | TRBV19 | NA | TRBJ1-1 | NA
TGTGCCAGCAGCCAAGTGCCAGGCTACTCTGGAAACACCATATATTTT | CASSQVPGYSGNTIYF | TRBV14 | NA | TRBJ1-3 | few
TGCGCCAGCAGCCAAGATGGGGGAGGACTAGCGAAGGACGTTGAGCAGTTCTTC | CASSQDGGGLAKDVEQFF | TRBV4-1 | TRBD2 | TRBJ2-1 | NA
TGTGCCAGCAGCGTAGGAGGTCTAGCGGGGAACAATGAGCAGTTCTTC | CASSVGGLAGNNEQFF | TRBV9 | TRBD2 | TRBJ2-1 | few
TGTGCCAGCAGTGCGGGGGGGTTAGATACGCAGTATTTT | CASSAGGLDTQYF | TRBV2 | TRBD2 | TRBJ2-3 | NA
TGTGCCAGCAGCCAAGATGGACAGGGGGATGAAAAACTGTTTTTT | CASSQDGQGDEKLFF | TRBV4-2 | TRBD1 | TRBJ1-4 | NA
TGTGCCAGCAGCTTGGGAGACCCACCCCTCCACTTT | CASSLGDPPLHF | TRBV11-2 | NA | TRBJ1-6 | NA
TGCGCCAGCAGCTTGGAGGGACAGGGATCGGAAAAACTGTTTTTT | CASSLEGQGSEKLFF | TRBV5-1 | TRBD1 | TRBJ1-4 | NA